This T cell receptor (beta chain) is from a study of PD-L1 blockade in urothelial cancer. Looking at the study overall: Blood samples had a median of 141,255 T cells, 80,000 to 100,000 unique TCRs, and clonality 0.075 to 0.095.

This clone was seen just once. Its target is not known. Profiling relied on immunoSEQ multiplex PCR, and the TCRdb table lists in-frame clones only, not all of them. The table records some 71,000 clones, 86% of them present only once. Regarding the study as a whole: The study found that durable-benefit patients expanded tumor-associated blood clones more at 3 weeks. When pretreatment blood TCR clonality was below the median, it predicted better survival.

The sample's time point: pretreatment peripheral blood. Sequences were derived from PBMCs, sampled around atezolizumab (anti-PD-L1) treatment. The TCR comes from a man aged 55-75 years with urothelial cancer.

The CDR3: CASSQLGLDSYNEQFF. The CDR3 nucleotides read TGCGCCAGCAGTCAGCTTGGACTAGATTCCTACAATGAGCAGTTCTTC. This chain connects TRBV5-1 to TRBJ2-1, with 7 positions matching TRBD2. Germline V gene data show CDR1 as SGHRS and CDR2 as YFSETQ. The CDR3 is 16 residues long. Trimming took 5 bases from V and 1 from J; bases not matched to a gene: 9.